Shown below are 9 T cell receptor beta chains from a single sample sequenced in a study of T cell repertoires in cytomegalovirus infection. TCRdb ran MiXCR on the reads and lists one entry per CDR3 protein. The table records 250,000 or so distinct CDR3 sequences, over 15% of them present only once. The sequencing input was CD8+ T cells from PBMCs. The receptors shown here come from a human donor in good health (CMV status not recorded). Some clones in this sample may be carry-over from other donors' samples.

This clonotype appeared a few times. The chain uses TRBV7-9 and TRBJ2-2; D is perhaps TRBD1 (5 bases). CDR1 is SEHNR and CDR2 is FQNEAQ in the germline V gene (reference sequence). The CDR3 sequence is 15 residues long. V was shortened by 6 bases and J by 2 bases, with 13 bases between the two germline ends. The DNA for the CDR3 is TGTGCCAGCAGGACGTACAGGAGTAACACCGGGGAGCTGTTTTTT. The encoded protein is CASRTYRSNTGELFF.

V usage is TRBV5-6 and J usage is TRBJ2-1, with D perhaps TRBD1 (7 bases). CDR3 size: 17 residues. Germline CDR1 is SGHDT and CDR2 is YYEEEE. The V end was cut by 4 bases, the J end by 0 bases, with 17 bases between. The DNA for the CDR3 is TGTGCCAGCAGCCTTCAGGGGGGCCCTAGCTCCTACAATGAGCAGTTCTTC. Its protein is CASSLQGGPSSYNEQFF.

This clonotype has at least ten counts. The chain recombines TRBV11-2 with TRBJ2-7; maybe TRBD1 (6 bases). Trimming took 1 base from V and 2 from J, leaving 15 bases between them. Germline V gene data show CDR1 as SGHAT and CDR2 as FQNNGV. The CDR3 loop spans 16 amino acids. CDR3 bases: TGTGCCAGCAGCTTAGGCCGTGGACAGATCCCCTACGAGCAGTACTTC. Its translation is CASSLGRGQIPYEQYF.

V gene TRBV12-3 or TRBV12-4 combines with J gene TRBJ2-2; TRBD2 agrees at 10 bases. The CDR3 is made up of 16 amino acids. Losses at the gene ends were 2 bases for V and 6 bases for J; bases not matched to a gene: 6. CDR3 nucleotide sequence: TGTGCCAGCAGTTTAAGGAGCGGGGGGGGTTCCGGGGAGCTGTTTTTT. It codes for CASSLRSGGGSGELFF.

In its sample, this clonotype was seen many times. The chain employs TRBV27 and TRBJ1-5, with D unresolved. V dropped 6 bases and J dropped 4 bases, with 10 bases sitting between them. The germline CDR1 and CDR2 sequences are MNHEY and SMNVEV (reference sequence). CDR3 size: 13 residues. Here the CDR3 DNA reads TGTGCCAGCAGCGGTAATCCAAATCAGCCCCAGCATTTT. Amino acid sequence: CASSGNPNQPQHF.

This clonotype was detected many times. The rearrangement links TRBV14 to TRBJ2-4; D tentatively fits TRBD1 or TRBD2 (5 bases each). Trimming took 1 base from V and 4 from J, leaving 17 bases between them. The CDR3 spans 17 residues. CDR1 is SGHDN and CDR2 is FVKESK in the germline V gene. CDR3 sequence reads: CASSQVAFGATKNIQYF. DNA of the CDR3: TGTGCCAGCAGCCAAGTGGCATTCGGGGCGACGAAAAACATTCAGTACTTC.

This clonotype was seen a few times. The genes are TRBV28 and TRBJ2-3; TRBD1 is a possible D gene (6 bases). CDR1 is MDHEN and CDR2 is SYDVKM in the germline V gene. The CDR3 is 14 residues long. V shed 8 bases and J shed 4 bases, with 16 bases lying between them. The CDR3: CASGGGGGADTQYF. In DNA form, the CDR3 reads TGTGCCAGCGGAGGTGGGGGCGGCGCAGATACGCAGTATTTT.

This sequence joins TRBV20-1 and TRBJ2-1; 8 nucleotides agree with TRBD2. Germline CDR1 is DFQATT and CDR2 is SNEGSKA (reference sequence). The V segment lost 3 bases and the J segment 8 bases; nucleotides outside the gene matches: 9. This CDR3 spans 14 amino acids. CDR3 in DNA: TGCAGTGCTAGCCCCGGGGGGGCCTTCGATGAGCAGTTCTTC. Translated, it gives CSASPGGAFDEQFF.

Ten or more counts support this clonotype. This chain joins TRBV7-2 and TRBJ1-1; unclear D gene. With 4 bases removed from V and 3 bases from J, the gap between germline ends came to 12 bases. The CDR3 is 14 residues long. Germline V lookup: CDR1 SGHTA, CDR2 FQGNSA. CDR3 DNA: TGTGCCAGCAGCTCCCTTGCCAGCTACACTGAAGCTTTCTTT. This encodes CASSSLASYTEAFF.